Reported below is one T cell receptor beta chain. This specimen belongs to a study of blood T cell repertoires in COVID-19. On the study more broadly: The analysed material was cDNA or gDNA that came from T cells, B-cell-depleted T cells, or PBMCs.

Participant-given clinical history determined each cohort assignment. The method was immunoSEQ multiplex PCR; TCRdb's version includes in-frame clones alone and lacks a portion of them. The table records 200,000 to 300,000 clones, approximately 88% of them present only once. The CDR3 loop spans 19 amino acids. Germline lookup yields CDR1 KGHDR and CDR2 SFDVKD. V was pared by 2 bases and J by 3 bases, with 12 bases of the junction left unmatched. Sequencing was performed on PBMCs or T cells enriched from blood (not recorded which). The chain carries TRBV24-1 and TRBJ2-6, with 7 bases lining up with TRBD1. The TCR comes from a woman aged 40-49 years who had been exposed to COVID-19. As DNA, the CDR3 is TGTGCCACCAGTGATTCAATACAGGGGTGGAATAGTGGGGCCAACGTCCTGACTTTC. Translated, it gives CATSDSIQGWNSGANVLTF.